This is a list of T cell receptor beta chains from one sample in a study of blood T cell repertoires in COVID-19. Data came from immunoSEQ multiplex PCR; TCRdb stores just in-frame clones and leaves some out. This sample has roughly 180,000 clones, with roughly 81% found just once. Sequences were obtained from peripheral blood. Every receptor here comes from a woman aged 80 or older with COVID-19, enrolled during active disease. Each CDR3 is given with its conserved first and last residue. Fields, in order: clone size, V gene, J gene, D gene, CDR3 DNA, CDR3 protein. A D gene is named only where the DNA matches it firmly. Not every row has a clone size; where given, it reads once, few, many or a size class.

size: -; V: TRBV5-6; J: TRBJ2-5; D: TRBD2; DNA: TGTGCCAGCAGCTTGGACGGCGGGGGACAAGAGACCCAGTACTTC; CDR3: CASSLDGGGQETQYF
size: -; V: TRBV19; J: TRBJ2-1; D: TRBD2; DNA: TGTGCCAGTAGGAGTAAGGTAGCGGGAGAAGGTGAGCAGTTCTTC; CDR3: CASRSKVAGEGEQFF
size: -; V: TRBV7-2; J: TRBJ1-2; D: -; DNA: TGTGCCAGCAGCTTAGCAAGGACTAACCTTTACTATGGCTACACCTTC; CDR3: CASSLARTNLYYGYTF
size: once; V: TRBV6-1; J: TRBJ2-7; D: -; DNA: TGTGCCAGCAGTGAATATAGCTACGAGCAGTACTTC; CDR3: CASSEYSYEQYF
size: -; V: TRBV6-2/TRBV6-3; J: TRBJ1-2; D: TRBD1; DNA: TGTGCCAGCAGTTACGCCGCCGGGACAGGCCTTGTCTATGGCTACACCTTC; CDR3: CASSYAAGTGLVYGYTF
size: -; V: TRBV7-9; J: TRBJ1-1; D: -; DNA: TGTGCCAGCAGCTTATTCACGGGTCTGAACACTGAAGCTTTCTTT; CDR3: CASSLFTGLNTEAFF
size: -; V: TRBV27; J: TRBJ2-1; D: -; DNA: TGTGCCAGCAGCCTCAACCCCAAGACAGGGAGGAGTCCCTACAATGAGCAGTTCTTC; CDR3: CASSLNPKTGRSPYNEQFF
size: -; V: TRBV4-2; J: TRBJ2-7; D: TRBD2; DNA: TGTGCCAGCAGCCAAGGGCTAGCGGGAGGTATAGCCTACGAGCAGTACTTC; CDR3: CASSQGLAGGIAYEQYF
size: -; V: TRBV28; J: TRBJ1-4; D: -; DNA: TGTGCCAGCAGTTTGGACTCTTATGAAAAACTGTTTTTT; CDR3: CASSLDSYEKLFF
size: -; V: TRBV9; J: TRBJ1-6; D: TRBD1; DNA: TGTGCCAGCAGCGCCGACAGGGTCCCCAATTCACCCCTCCACTTT; CDR3: CASSADRVPNSPLHF
size: -; V: TRBV19; J: TRBJ2-7; D: TRBD1; DNA: TGTGCCAGTAGTCGGGACAGGGGTGACGAGCAGTACTTC; CDR3: CASSRDRGDEQYF
size: -; V: TRBV27; J: TRBJ2-7; D: -; DNA: TGTGCCAGCAGTTTATTGGGGGCTCCCGAGCAGTACTTC; CDR3: CASSLLGAPEQYF
size: -; V: TRBV5-1; J: TRBJ2-1; D: -; DNA: TGCGCCAGCAGCTTGGACAGGGCCGATGAGCAGTTCTTC; CDR3: CASSLDRADEQFF
size: -; V: TRBV29-1; J: TRBJ2-1; D: TRBD1; DNA: TGCAGCGCCAAGGACAGGGGCTACAATGAGCAGTTCTTC; CDR3: CSAKDRGYNEQFF
size: -; V: TRBV5-5; J: TRBJ2-7; D: TRBD2; DNA: TGTGCCAGCAGCTGGACTAGCGGGGGGAGAGAGCAGTACTTC; CDR3: CASSWTSGGREQYF
size: once; V: TRBV18; J: TRBJ2-2; D: -; DNA: TGTGCCAGCTCACCAAACAGGGATCCCTCGAACACCGGGGAGCTGTTTTTT; CDR3: CASSPNRDPSNTGELFF
size: -; V: TRBV7-2; J: TRBJ2-3; D: TRBD1; DNA: TGTGCCAGCAGCGATCGACAGGGGAGGAGCACAGATACGCAGTATTTT; CDR3: CASSDRQGRSTDTQYF
size: -; V: TRBV30; J: TRBJ2-7; D: TRBD1; DNA: TGTGCCTGGAGGGGGGACAGCTCCTACGAGCAGTACTTC; CDR3: CAWRGDSSYEQYF
size: -; V: TRBV4-3; J: TRBJ1-2; D: TRBD1; DNA: TGCGCCAGCAGCCCGCGGGACAGGGGGCGAATGGTAAATGGCTACACCTTC; CDR3: CASSPRDRGRMVNGYTF
size: few; V: TRBV19; J: TRBJ1-5; D: -; DNA: TGTGCCAGTAGTAGACAGTATAGCAATCAGCCCCAGCATTTT; CDR3: CASSRQYSNQPQHF
size: -; V: TRBV6-2/TRBV6-3; J: TRBJ2-2; D: -; DNA: TGTGCCAGCAGGCCTACAGGCGCCACCGGGGAGCTGTTTTTT; CDR3: CASRPTGATGELFF
size: -; V: TRBV7-6; J: TRBJ2-1; D: TRBD2; DNA: TGTGCCAGCAGTCCGGGACTAGCGGGACCCTACGAACCCTACAATGAGCAGTTCTTC; CDR3: CASSPGLAGPYEPYNEQFF
size: -; V: TRBV11-2; J: TRBJ2-1; D: -; DNA: TGTGCCAGCAGCTTAGCAGGGATTAACAATGAGCAGTTCTTC; CDR3: CASSLAGINNEQFF
size: -; V: TRBV5-1; J: TRBJ2-7; D: TRBD2; DNA: TGCGCCAGCAGCTTCAGCGGGAGTTTGGGCGAGCAGTACTTC; CDR3: CASSFSGSLGEQYF
size: -; V: TRBV5-5; J: TRBJ1-2; D: TRBD1; DNA: TGTGCCAGCAGCTCAGGACAGGGGTTCGATGGCTACACCTTC; CDR3: CASSSGQGFDGYTF
size: once; V: TRBV11-3; J: TRBJ2-7; D: TRBD1; DNA: TGTGCCAGCAGCTGGGACAGCCTCTCCTACGAGCAGTACTTC; CDR3: CASSWDSLSYEQYF
size: once; V: TRBV3-1/TRBV3-2; J: TRBJ1-5; D: -; DNA: TGTGCCAGCAGCCACGGGGGCAATCAGCCCCAGCATTTT; CDR3: CASSHGGNQPQHF
size: -; V: TRBV9; J: TRBJ2-7; D: -; DNA: TGTGCCAGCAGCGTAGCTTTCGACAGTATCTACGAGCAGTACTTC; CDR3: CASSVAFDSIYEQYF
size: -; V: TRBV19; J: TRBJ2-7; D: -; DNA: TGTGCCAGTAGTATTCAGGGTTTACCCTACGAGCAGTACTTC; CDR3: CASSIQGLPYEQYF
size: -; V: TRBV14; J: TRBJ1-3; D: -; DNA: TGTGCCAGCAGCCCCGGTTACACCATATATTTT; CDR3: CASSPGYTIYF
size: -; V: TRBV5-6; J: TRBJ2-6; D: -; DNA: TGTGCCAGCAGTCATTTGGCGGACTCTGGGGCCAACGTCCTGACTTTC; CDR3: CASSHLADSGANVLTF
size: -; V: TRBV3-1/TRBV3-2; J: TRBJ1-2; D: TRBD1; DNA: TGTGCCAGCAGCCAAGATCAATGGACAGGGAAAAACTATGGCTACACCTTC; CDR3: CASSQDQWTGKNYGYTF
size: -; V: TRBV7-2; J: TRBJ1-2; D: TRBD1; DNA: TGTGCCAGCAGCTTAGCAGGACAGGGGATCTATGGCTACACCTTC; CDR3: CASSLAGQGIYGYTF
size: -; V: TRBV27; J: TRBJ2-7; D: -; DNA: TGTGCCAGCAGACCAAGCGGGCCCTCCTACGAGCAGTACTTC; CDR3: CASRPSGPSYEQYF
size: -; V: TRBV11-3; J: TRBJ2-3; D: TRBD2; DNA: TGTGCCAGCAGCTTAGCTCCCCTTTTACTAGCGGGGGGCACAGATACGCAGTATTTT; CDR3: CASSLAPLLLAGGTDTQYF
size: -; V: TRBV10-3; J: TRBJ1-1; D: TRBD1; DNA: TGTGCCATCAGCGACTACAGGGGAATGAACACTGAAGCTTTCTTT; CDR3: CAISDYRGMNTEAFF
size: -; V: TRBV19; J: TRBJ2-2; D: TRBD1; DNA: TGTGCCAGCAGGAGAGGGGGCGAGGGGATCACCGGGGAGCTGTTTTTT; CDR3: CASRRGGEGITGELFF
size: few; V: TRBV4-2; J: TRBJ2-2; D: TRBD2; DNA: TGTGCCAGCAGCGCAGACCTGGGACTAGCGGGGGGAGCCACCGGGGAGCTGTTTTTT; CDR3: CASSADLGLAGGATGELFF
size: -; V: TRBV18; J: TRBJ2-2; D: -; DNA: TGTGCCAGCTCACCTCTAGCGAACACCGGGGAGCTGTTTTTT; CDR3: CASSPLANTGELFF
size: once; V: TRBV7-5; J: TRBJ2-7; D: -; DNA: TGTGCCAGAAGCTTAGGTTTCAAGAAAGCGCCCGAGCAGTACTTC; CDR3: CARSLGFKKAPEQYF
size: -; V: TRBV3-1/TRBV3-2; J: TRBJ2-2; D: -; DNA: TGTGCCAGCAGCCGGAGGGGGGAGCTGTTTTTT; CDR3: CASSRRGELFF
size: -; V: TRBV28; J: TRBJ2-5; D: TRBD1; DNA: TGTGCCAGCAGCGTGTCGCGAAACAGGGGGCCAGAGACCCAGTACTTC; CDR3: CASSVSRNRGPETQYF
size: -; V: TRBV7-2; J: TRBJ2-1; D: -; DNA: TGTGCCAGCAGCTTAGGGCTGGGTTTAAGGGGCTCCTACAATGAGCAGTTCTTC; CDR3: CASSLGLGLRGSYNEQFF
size: -; V: TRBV7-2; J: TRBJ1-1; D: -; DNA: TGTGCCAGCAGCCTAGGGGCCCTGAACACTGAAGCTTTCTTT; CDR3: CASSLGALNTEAFF
size: -; V: TRBV5-1; J: TRBJ2-1; D: TRBD1; DNA: TGCGCCAGCAGCATCGACATACAGGGGAGTGAGCAGTTCTTC; CDR3: CASSIDIQGSEQFF
size: -; V: TRBV9; J: TRBJ1-2; D: TRBD1; DNA: TGTGCCAGCAGCCCCCGGACAGGGAGTACCTATGGCTACACCTTC; CDR3: CASSPRTGSTYGYTF
size: -; V: TRBV7-2; J: TRBJ2-3; D: TRBD1; DNA: TGTGCCAGCAGCCAAGTAGGACAGGGGAGGACAGATACGCAGTATTTT; CDR3: CASSQVGQGRTDTQYF
size: -; V: TRBV18; J: TRBJ1-3; D: TRBD1; DNA: TGTGCCAGCTCAGCAAGACAGGGGGCGGATGGAAACACCATATATTTT; CDR3: CASSARQGADGNTIYF
size: -; V: TRBV11-3; J: TRBJ2-7; D: TRBD1; DNA: TGTGCCAGCAGCAGCCGGACAGGGCGGGACGAGCAGTACTTC; CDR3: CASSSRTGRDEQYF
size: -; V: TRBV7-2; J: TRBJ1-4; D: TRBD1; DNA: TGTGCCAGCAGCTTAGTCGGGGACAGGGTCTACCGGGAAAAACTGTTTTTT; CDR3: CASSLVGDRVYREKLFF
size: -; V: TRBV21-1; J: TRBJ1-6; D: -; DNA: TGTGCCAGCAGCTTCCAACGTACGCGGGACAGAAGATATAATTCACCCCTCCACTTT; CDR3: CASSFQRTRDRRYNSPLHF
size: -; V: TRBV18; J: TRBJ1-2; D: TRBD1; DNA: TGTGCCAGCTCTCTCGACAGGGTCCATGGCTACACCTTC; CDR3: CASSLDRVHGYTF
size: -; V: TRBV7-6; J: TRBJ1-1; D: TRBD1; DNA: TGTGCCAGCAGCTTGGGGTCACAGGGGAATGCTGAAGCTTTCTTT; CDR3: CASSLGSQGNAEAFF
size: -; V: TRBV9; J: TRBJ1-3; D: -; DNA: TGTGCCAGCAGCGTTCTACCCGACTCTGGAAACACCATATATTTT; CDR3: CASSVLPDSGNTIYF
size: -; V: TRBV5-1; J: TRBJ2-1; D: -; DNA: TGCGCCAGCAGCTTGGTCATCTCTAGTTCCGGCAATGAGCAGTTCTTC; CDR3: CASSLVISSSGNEQFF